The 32 T cell receptor beta chains reported below all come from one sample, sequenced in a study of T cell changes during pregnancy in multiple sclerosis. Sequencing used immunoSEQ multiplex PCR; TCRdb keeps in-frame clones, though not all of them. The sample contains some 44,000 clones, about 88% of which appear only once. The sequencing used CD4+ T cells from peripheral blood mononuclear cells, collected in the second trimester of pregnancy. These receptor sequences come from a female donor with multiple sclerosis, enrolled in a pregnancy study.

The chain recombines TRBV5-1 with TRBJ1-4, with a possible D match to TRBD1 (5 bases). The CDR3 is made up of 15 amino acids. Germline CDR1 is SGHRS and CDR2 is YFSETQ. Trimming removed 0 bases from V and 5 bases from J, with 11 bases in between. The CDR3 protein is CASSLVQGSNEKLFF. CDR3 bases: TGCGCCAGCAGCTTGGTGCAGGGCTCAAATGAAAAACTGTTTTTT.

This clone appeared once. The rearrangement joins TRBV11-2 to TRBJ2-7, with TRBD1 matching 7 bases. From germline, CDR1 is SGHAT and CDR2 FQNNGV. Losses at the gene ends were 3 bases for V and 3 bases for J; bases not matched to a gene: 20. CDR3 length: 19 amino acids. The CDR3 loop reads CASSFRISNRGGVYYEQYF. CDR3 sequence (DNA): TGTGCCAGCAGCTTTCGAATATCCAACAGGGGTGGAGTATACTACGAGCAGTACTTC.

V is TRBV5-1 and J is TRBJ2-7; 11 bases line up with TRBD2. This CDR3 is 15 amino acids long. Trimming took 1 base from V and 3 from J; bases not matched to a gene: 3. The germline V gene has CDR1 SGHRS and CDR2 YFSETQ. DNA for the CDR3: TGCGCCAGCAGCTTGATGGGACTAGCGGACTACGAGCAGTACTTC. Protein: CASSLMGLADYEQYF.

A single count supports this clone. The CDR3 here is CASSEFPEGLADTQYF. The CDR3 DNA reads TGTGCCAGCAGTGAATTTCCGGAGGGATTAGCAGATACGCAGTATTTT. The chain combines TRBV25-1 with TRBJ2-3; TRBD2 might be the D (6 bases). Trimming pared 1 base from V and 4 bases from J, leaving 15 bases between. The CDR3 loop spans 16 amino acids. CDR1 MGHDK and CDR2 SYGVNS come from the germline V gene.

The chain combines TRBV28 with TRBJ1-1; D gene ambiguous. Germline V CDR1 and CDR2: MDHEN, SYDVKM. CDR3 length: 15 amino acids. Trimming took 3 bases from V and 4 from J, leaving 15 bases between them. The CDR3 reads CASSFPAPGGTEAFF. In DNA form, the CDR3 reads TGTGCCAGCAGTTTTCCCGCCCCAGGAGGCACTGAAGCTTTCTTT.

The chain combines TRBV5-1 with TRBJ2-3; 15 bases are a match to TRBD2. J was trimmed by 5 bases and V by 3 bases; bases with no gene match: 1. The V gene's germline CDR1 is SGHRS and CDR2 YFSETQ. This CDR3 spans 15 amino acids. In DNA form, the CDR3 reads TGCGCCAGCAGCTGGGGACTAGCGGGAGGAGATACGCAGTATTTT. Translating gives CASSWGLAGGDTQYF.

J is TRBJ2-3 and V is TRBV7-9; maybe TRBD1 (5 bases). The germline CDR1 and CDR2 sequences are SEHNR and FQNEAQ (reference sequence). CDR3 length: 14 amino acids. V was pared by 8 bases and J by 0 bases, with 12 bases between. The CDR3 sequence is CASVPDTSTDTQYF. In nucleotides, the CDR3 is TGTGCCAGCGTTCCGGACACTAGCACAGATACGCAGTATTTT.

The genes are TRBV7-3 and TRBJ2-5, with 7 positions matching TRBD1. Trimming took 5 bases from V and 2 from J; bases not matched to a gene: 5. CDR3 length: 14 amino acids. Per germline, CDR1 SGHTA and CDR2 FQGTGA. CDR3 residues: CASSPRTGQETQYF. In DNA, the CDR3 is TGTGCCAGCAGCCCGAGGACAGGACAAGAGACCCAGTACTTC.

The rearrangement links TRBV9 to TRBJ2-1; 14 nucleotides line up with TRBD2. Germline V CDR1 and CDR2: SGDLS, YYNGEE. This CDR3 has 14 amino acids. With 6 bases clipped from V and 7 bases from J, the junction kept 3 bases outside the gene matches. CDR3 in DNA: TGTGCCAGCAATGGACTAGCGGGAGGTAATGAGCAGTTCTTC. This translates into CASNGLAGGNEQFF.

This chain connects TRBV6-1 to TRBJ1-4; a weak D match, TRBD1 (5 bases). CDR3 length: 15 residues. Trimming left V 3 bases short and J 6 bases short, with 14 bases between. CDR1 and CDR2 (germline): MNHNS, SASEGT. CDR3 residues: CASSEGRGGHEKLFF. CDR3 nucleotides: TGTGCCAGCAGTGAGGGGAGGGGAGGTCATGAAAAACTGTTTTTT.

The gene calls are TRBV5-4 and TRBJ2-7; the match to TRBD1 covers 8 bases. Germline V gene data show CDR1 as SGHNT and CDR2 as YYREEE (reference sequence). The CDR3 loop spans 14 amino acids. After removal of 3 bases from V and 2 bases from J, the junction contained 4 bases not matched to a gene. The CDR3, as DNA: TGTGCCAGCAGCTCCCGGGACAGGACCTACGAGCAGTACTTC. Amino acids: CASSSRDRTYEQYF.

The CDR3 loop reads CAIRGSGTTGNEQFF. The CDR3 DNA is TGTGCCATCAGGGGTAGCGGAACTACCGGGAATGAGCAGTTCTTC. The chain uses TRBV10-3 and TRBJ2-1, with D possibly being TRBD2 (6 bases). The V end lost 6 bases, the J end lost 7 bases, and 19 bases lay between the germline ends. This CDR3 is 15 amino acids long. Germline assignment: CDR1 ENHRY and CDR2 SYGVKD.

This clone has just a few counts. The V gene is TRBV5-1, the J gene TRBJ2-2; the D is unclear. Germline V gene lookup returns CDR1 SGHRS and CDR2 YFSETQ. CDR3 size: 14 residues. V lost 0 bases to trimming and J lost 7 bases, with 10 bases between them. DNA of the CDR3: TGCGCCAGCAGCTTGGCCGCGATGAACGGGGAGCTGTTTTTT. It is translated as CASSLAAMNGELFF.

The count of this clone is one. The chain uses TRBV5-6 and TRBJ2-7; 11 bases are a match to TRBD2. The CDR3 contains 15 residues. CDR1 and CDR2 (germline): SGHDT, YYEEEE. The V gene end was trimmed by 2 bases and the J gene end by 7 bases; junction bases not matched to a gene: 8. Here the CDR3 DNA reads TGTGCCAGCAGCTTAGGACTAGCGGGCTTGTGGGAGCAGTACTTC. This encodes CASSLGLAGLWEQYF.

This chain joins TRBV4-3 and TRBJ2-3, with TRBD2 identical over 8 bases. This CDR3 is 17 amino acids long. Germline CDR1 and CDR2: LGHNA and YSLEER. J was trimmed by 4 bases and V by 0 bases; bases with no gene match: 9. In DNA, the CDR3 is TGCGCCAGCAGCCAAGATATATTGGCGGGAGGAGCAGATACGCAGTATTTT. This translates into CASSQDILAGGADTQYF.

V gene TRBV7-9 combines with J gene TRBJ1-5, with D possibly being TRBD1 (5 bases). V was shortened by 3 bases and J by 4 bases, with 13 bases between the two germline ends. Germline CDR1 and CDR2: SEHNR and FQNEAQ (reference sequence). The CDR3 is 15 amino acids. The DNA for the CDR3 is TGTGCCAGCAGCTTGGGGGGGGGAATTAATCAGCCCCAGCATTTT. Protein sequence: CASSLGGGINQPQHF.

The genes are TRBV5-1 and TRBJ1-5; 7 positions match TRBD1. V lost 0 bases, J lost 5 bases, and 5 bases stayed unmatched. CDR1 is SGHRS, CDR2 YFSETQ, per germline. This CDR3 is built from 15 residues. The DNA of the CDR3 is TGCGCCAGCAGCTTGGGAGGAGGGGGCGATCAGCCCCAGCATTTT. Encoded protein: CASSLGGGGDQPQHF.

This chain uses TRBV28 with TRBJ2-7; D not resolved. Trimming took off 0 bases at V and 4 bases at J, with 16 bases between the two ends. Germline V gene lookup returns CDR1 MDHEN and CDR2 SYDVKM. The CDR3 sequence is 16 residues long. The DNA of the CDR3 is TGTGCCAGCAGTTTATGGGTTTCACAGAGAAGGTACGAGCAGTACTTC. It encodes CASSLWVSQRRYEQYF.

V usage is TRBV5-1 and J usage is TRBJ2-7; no clear D. CDR3 length: 11 amino acids. V gave up 6 bases and J gave up 5 bases, with 9 bases separating them. Germline V lookup: CDR1 SGHRS, CDR2 YFSETQ. CDR3 region: CASTGGNEQYF. Written as DNA, the CDR3 is TGCGCCAGCACCGGCGGCAACGAGCAGTACTTC. The full variable domain, with the rest looked up from reference TRBV5-1 and TRBJ2-7, is KAGVTQTPRYLIKTRGQQVTLSCSPISGHRSVSWYQQTPGQGLQFLFEYFSETQRNKGNFPGRFSGRQFSNSRSEMNVSTLELGDSALYLCASTGGNEQYFGPGTRLTVT.

The chain uses TRBV14 and TRBJ2-3; 11 bases fit TRBD1. V trimming: 5 bases; J trimming: 1 base; junction bases outside the gene matches: 5. Germline V gene data show CDR1 as SGHDN and CDR2 as FVKESK. The CDR3 contains 16 residues. The CDR3 DNA is TGTGCCAGCAGCTTCCGGGACAGGGGGGGCACAGATACGCAGTATTTT. Translated, it gives CASSFRDRGGTDTQYF.

The chain employs TRBV14 and TRBJ1-2; 7 bases fit TRBD1. Unmatched junction bases numbered 10, after V lost 4 bases and J lost 2 bases. The germline gives CDR1 SGHDN, CDR2 FVKESK. The CDR3 is 16 amino acids. This CDR3 reads CASSRIFGTDNYGYTF. DNA of the CDR3: TGTGCCAGCAGCCGAATATTCGGGACAGACAACTATGGCTACACCTTC.

This rearrangement joins TRBV10-3 to TRBJ2-3; 8 bases match TRBD1. J was trimmed by 3 bases and V by 5 bases; bases with no gene match: 13. The CDR3 covers 17 residues. Germline V gene sequence: CDR1 ENHRY, CDR2 SYGVKD. The CDR3 region has the DNA TGTGCCATCAGTACTCAGAATCAGGGGGCTGTTACAGATACGCAGTATTTT. It is translated as CAISTQNQGAVTDTQYF.

This chain connects TRBV9 to TRBJ2-7; D ambiguous. This CDR3 contains 13 residues. Germline V gene lookup returns CDR1 SGDLS and CDR2 YYNGEE. V was cut by 2 bases and J by 6 bases, with 12 bases left in between. The CDR3 reads CASSVTSPGEQYF. CDR3 DNA: TGTGCCAGCAGCGTGACTTCCCCGGGCGAGCAGTACTTC. Together with reference TRBV9 and TRBJ2-7, the CDR3 gives the full variable domain: DSGVTQTPKHLITATGQRVTLRCSPRSGDLSVYWYQQSLDQGLQFLIQYYNGEERAKGNILERFSAQQFPDLHSELNLSSLELGDSALYFCASSVTSPGEQYFGPGTRLTVT.

The chain links TRBV6-1 to TRBJ1-4; 7 nucleotides match TRBD1. After removal of 4 bases from V and 3 bases from J, the junction contained 2 bases not matched to a gene. The CDR3 covers 14 residues. Germline CDR1 is MNHNS and CDR2 is SASEGT. CDR3 nucleotide sequence: TGTGCCAGCAGTGGAGGGACAGCTAATGAAAAACTGTTTTTT. This encodes CASSGGTANEKLFF.

The chain recombines TRBV6-5 with TRBJ2-1, with 10 bases that match TRBD2. Trimming took 0 bases from V and 4 from J; bases not matched to a gene: 3. In germline, CDR1 is MNHEY, CDR2 SVGAGI. The CDR3 is made up of 16 amino acids. The CDR3 here is CASSYSRTSGYNEQFF. In nucleotides, the CDR3 is TGTGCCAGCAGTTACTCCAGGACTAGCGGTTACAATGAGCAGTTCTTC.

This clone was seen just once. J is TRBJ1-2 and V is TRBV6-1; the D is unclear. The V and J ends lost 1 base and 1 base respectively, with 7 bases between them. Germline CDR1 reads MNHNS; CDR2 reads SASEGT. The length of the CDR3 is 14 residues. CDR3 residues: CASSEGYNNYGYTF. The DNA for the CDR3 is TGTGCCAGCAGTGAAGGGTACAATAACTATGGCTACACCTTC.

The chain combines TRBV6-5 with TRBJ1-2; 7 nucleotides align to TRBD1. This CDR3 contains 15 residues. Trimming took 7 bases from V and 5 from J; bases not matched to a gene: 13. CDR1 MNHEY and CDR2 SVGAGI come from the germline V gene. CDR3 nucleotide sequence: TGTGCCAGCAAAAAACAGGGGCCCAGTTATTATGGCTACACCTTC. Its translation is CASKKQGPSYYGYTF.

A note on this clone: One end of the junction varies from germline; a read error may be responsible. This chain uses TRBV29-1 with TRBJ1-3; 8 bases are a match to TRBD1. Looked up from germline, CDR1 is SQVTM and CDR2 is ANQGSEA. This CDR3 is built from 13 residues. CDR3 in amino acids: CSVEDRGLNTTYF. The CDR3 DNA is TGCAGCGTTGAAGACAGGGGGCTAAACACCACATATTTT.

The chain recombines TRBV6-1 with TRBJ2-7; tentative D call: TRBD1 (5 bases). V shed 5 bases and J shed 0 bases, with 8 bases lying between them. The V gene's germline CDR1 is MNHNS and CDR2 SASEGT. The CDR3 totals 13 residues. Here the CDR3 reads CASSSTASYEQYF. CDR3 bases: TGTGCCAGCAGTTCGACAGCCTCCTACGAGCAGTACTTC.

This clone was picked up one time. The V call is TRBV5-1, the J call TRBJ2-7; TRBD1 aligns across 7 bases. The germline V gene has CDR1 SGHRS and CDR2 YFSETQ. This CDR3 spans 14 amino acids. Germline trimming cut 4 bases from V and 2 bases from J; bases unmatched to any gene: 6. This chain's CDR3 is CASSPRTGPYEQYF. The CDR3 bases are TGCGCCAGCAGCCCTCGGACAGGTCCCTACGAGCAGTACTTC.

This clone was seen only once. The V and J genes are TRBV27 and TRBJ1-2; D perhaps matches TRBD1 (6 bases). The CDR3 runs 16 residues. CDR1 and CDR2 (germline): MNHEY, SMNVEV (reference sequence). Trimming left V 3 bases short and J 0 bases short, with 14 bases between. CDR3 sequence (DNA): TGTGCCAGCAGTTTCATCCCGGGACACCCTAACTATGGCTACACCTTC. Residues: CASSFIPGHPNYGYTF.

This rearrangement joins TRBV19 to TRBJ2-1, with D hard to call. Trimming removed 7 bases at V and 8 bases at J, with 12 bases between. The germline V gene encodes CDR1 LNHDA and CDR2 SQIVND (reference sequence). This CDR3 contains 12 residues. The CDR3 sequence: CASTSEFYEQFF. The CDR3 region has the DNA TGTGCCAGTACCTCCGAGTTCTATGAGCAGTTCTTC.